Listed here is a single T cell receptor beta chain. Germline loops: CDR1 ENHRY, CDR2 SYGVKD. There are 15 residues in the CDR3. Unmatched junction bases numbered 11, after V lost 6 bases and J lost 6 bases. This entry belongs to a study of blood T cell repertoires in COVID-19. Across the study: Acute and convalescent COVID-19 samples came from the United States, Italy and Spain. T cells, B-cell-depleted T cells, or PBMCs supplied cDNA or gDNA.

Method: immunoSEQ multiplex PCR; TCRdb's copy keeps in-frame clones and lacks some. There are roughly 330,000 clones in the sample; about four fifths occur only once, and 1% to 1.5% lies in the top ten. The clonotype originates from a woman aged 45-59 years with acute or convalescent COVID-19. This sequence joins TRBV10-3 and TRBJ2-1; 7 bases match TRBD1. The sequenced sample consisted of peripheral blood. The DNA of the CDR3 is TGTGCCATCAGAGGATCAGGGGGAGCTCTCAATGAGCAGTTCTTC. It is translated as CAIRGSGGALNEQFF.